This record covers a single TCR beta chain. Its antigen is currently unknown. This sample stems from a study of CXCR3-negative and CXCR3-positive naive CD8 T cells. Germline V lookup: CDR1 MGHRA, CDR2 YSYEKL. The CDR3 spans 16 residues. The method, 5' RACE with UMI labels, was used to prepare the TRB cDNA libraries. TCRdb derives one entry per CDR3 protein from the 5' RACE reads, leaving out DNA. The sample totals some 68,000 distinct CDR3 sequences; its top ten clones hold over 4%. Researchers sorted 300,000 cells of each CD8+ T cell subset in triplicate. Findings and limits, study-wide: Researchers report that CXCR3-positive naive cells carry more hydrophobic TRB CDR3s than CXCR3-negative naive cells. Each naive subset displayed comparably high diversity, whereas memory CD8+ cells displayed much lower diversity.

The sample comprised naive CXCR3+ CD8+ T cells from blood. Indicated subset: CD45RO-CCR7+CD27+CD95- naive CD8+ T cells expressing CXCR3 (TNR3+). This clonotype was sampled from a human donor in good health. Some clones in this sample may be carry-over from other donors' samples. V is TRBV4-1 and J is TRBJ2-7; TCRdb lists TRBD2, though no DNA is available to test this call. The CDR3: CASSQVSGSDSYEQYF.